Listed here is a single T cell receptor (beta chain). Its antigen remains unknown. Sequencing was performed with immunoSEQ multiplex PCR; in TCRdb, only in-frame clones are kept and a portion is missing. The data contain about 1.1 million clones, around 78% of them singletons. V was clipped by 2 bases and J by 0 bases, with 10 bases between them. The CDR3 loop spans 15 amino acids. Germline V CDR1 and CDR2: SGHRS, YFSETQ. The sample originates from a study of shared clonotypes between healthy human individuals. Study findings and constraints: Investigators collected only blood, and repertoires in tissues likely differ.

The V and J genes are TRBV5-1 and TRBJ2-3, with D possibly matching TRBD2 (5 bases). The specimen sequenced was memory CD4+ T cells from PBMCs. Specified subset: CD45RA-negative fraction. The clonotype originates from a man aged 18 to 29 in good health. Some clones in this sample may be carry-over from other donors' samples. This CDR3 reads CASSFIPGSTDTQYF. CDR3 nucleotide sequence: TGCGCCAGCAGCTTTATTCCGGGAAGCACAGATACGCAGTATTTT.